This record concerns one T cell receptor (beta chain) sequence. What it recognizes is unknown. These data belong to a study of cytomegalovirus exposure and HLA in healthy donors. The study, taken as a whole, reports: Later analysis indicated greater clonal expansion among HLA-associated TCR beta chains than among equally common other chains. Most CMV-associated TCR beta chains appeared HLA-restricted in a later analysis.

Donors in the study were healthy people who gave bone marrow. Primers for the PCR totalled 60 Vbeta and 13 Jbeta. Profiling relied on immunoSEQ multiplex PCR, and the TCRdb table lists in-frame clones only, not all of them. The sample contains approximately 280,000 clones, 86% of which appear only once. The clonotype originates from a man between 40 and 49 years old in good health and CMV-seropositive. The sequenced sample consisted of PBMCs.

The CDR3 DNA reads as TGTGCCAGTAGTACCCCGGGACACCCGAACACTGAAGCTTTCTTT. Amino acids: CASSTPGHPNTEAFF. V gene TRBV19 combines with J gene TRBJ1-1, with a weak D call TRBD1 (6 bases). V was trimmed by 4 bases and J by 1 base, leaving 13 bases between them. Germline lookup yields CDR1 LNHDA and CDR2 SQIVND (reference sequence). This CDR3 is built from 15 residues. Full variable domain (outside the CDR3, taken from reference TRBV19 and TRBJ1-1): DGGITQSPKYLFRKEGQNVTLSCEQNLNHDAMYWYRQDPGQGLRLIYYSQIVNDFQKGDIAEGYSVSREKKESFPLTVTSAQKNPTAFYLCASSTPGHPNTEAFFGQGTRLTVV.